Following are 4 T cell receptor beta chains from one sample sequenced in a study of blood T cell repertoires in COVID-19. Method: immunoSEQ multiplex PCR; TCRdb's copy keeps in-frame clones and lacks some. This sample has 210,000 or so clones, with around 80% found just once. Source material: peripheral blood. Every receptor here comes from a woman over 75 with acute or convalescent COVID-19.

The genes are TRBV7-9 and TRBJ1-4, with 7 nucleotides matching TRBD1. This CDR3 spans 14 amino acids. The J segment lost 3 bases and the V segment lost 6 bases, leaving 4 bases of the junction unmatched. CDR1 SEHNR and CDR2 FQNEAQ come from the germline V gene (reference sequence). CDR3 nucleotide sequence: TGTGCCAGCAGACCCGGGACAGCTAATGAAAAACTGTTTTTT. The encoded protein is CASRPGTANEKLFF.

This chain links TRBV21-1 with TRBJ2-7; the DNA was not used to check the table's D call, TRBD2. TRBV21-1 is termed a pseudogene. The CDR3 has 20 amino acids. This CDR3 is CASSKLKDRGKIAGVCEQYF. The CDR3 region has the DNA TGTGCCAGCAGCAAACTAAAGGACAGGGGGAAGATAGCGGGAGTTTGCGAGCAGTACTTC.

The J gene is TRBJ2-1, the V gene TRBV7-3, with 10 bases fitting TRBD1. The CDR3 is 15 residues long. Germline CDR1 is SGHTA and CDR2 is FQGTGA. Trimming took 4 bases from V and 4 from J; bases not matched to a gene: 4. CDR3 bases: TGTGCCAGCAGCTCCGGGACAGGGGTTTACAATGAGCAGTTCTTC. Translation: CASSSGTGVYNEQFF.

The rearrangement joins TRBV7-2 to TRBJ2-3, with 16 bases matching TRBD2. Trimming removed 5 bases from V and 1 base from J; junction bases left unmatched: 3. Germline CDR1 is SGHTA and CDR2 is FQGNSA. The CDR3 is 17 amino acids. The CDR3 sequence is CASSVGTSGGGTDTQYF. As DNA, the CDR3 is TGTGCCAGCAGCGTCGGGACTAGCGGGGGGGGCACAGATACGCAGTATTTT.